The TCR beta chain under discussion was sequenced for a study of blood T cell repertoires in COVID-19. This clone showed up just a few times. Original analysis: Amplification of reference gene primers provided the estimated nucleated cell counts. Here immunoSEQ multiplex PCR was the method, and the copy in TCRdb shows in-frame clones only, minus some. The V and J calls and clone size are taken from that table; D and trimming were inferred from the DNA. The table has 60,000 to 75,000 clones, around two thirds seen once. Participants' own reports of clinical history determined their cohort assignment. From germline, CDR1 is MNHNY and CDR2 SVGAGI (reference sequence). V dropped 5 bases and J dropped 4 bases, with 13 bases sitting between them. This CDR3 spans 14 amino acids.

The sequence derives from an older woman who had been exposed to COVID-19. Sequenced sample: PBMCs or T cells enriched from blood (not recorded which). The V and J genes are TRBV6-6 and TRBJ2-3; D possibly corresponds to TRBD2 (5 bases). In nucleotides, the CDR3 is TGTGCCAGCAGTCCTCGAACGGAGGCAGATACGCAGTATTTT. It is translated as CASSPRTEADTQYF.